The clone carrying this TCR beta chain was picked up one time. This record comes from a study of control samples from healthy donors and cancer patients. The method was immunoSEQ multiplex PCR; TCRdb's version includes in-frame clones alone and lacks a portion of them. The sample lists over 85,000 clones, 88% occurring once. The length of the CDR3 is 11 residues. V was pared by 0 bases and J by 5 bases, with 0 bases between. Germline V lookup: CDR1 SNHLY, CDR2 FYNNEI. The V gene is TRBV2, the J gene TRBJ2-3; no clear D gene. The TCR originated in a woman aged 55-69 years with lung cancer. Source material: PBMCs. CDR3 bases: TGTGCCAGCAGTGAAGCAGATACGCAGTATTTT. Translation gives CASSEADTQYF.